This entry features one T cell receptor (beta chain) sequence. The antigen is unknown. Profiled with immunoSEQ multiplex PCR; TCRdb holds only in-frame clones, not every one. The sample records 99,000 or so clones, roughly 94% being singletons. Germline assignment: CDR1 SGHVS and CDR2 FQNEAQ. The CDR3 is made up of 14 amino acids. The V end lost 2 bases, the J end lost 5 bases, and 11 bases lay between the germline ends. This entry comes from a study of siplizumab effects on memory and regulatory T cells. Study-wide points: A major contribution to the alloresponse seemed to be made by naive T cells, which seemed more diverse than memory cells.

This chain joins TRBV7-8 and TRBJ2-3; possibly TRBD2 for D (5 bases). This sequence originates from a human donor in good health. Specimen: non-Treg CD4+ T cells sorted from blood. CDR3 DNA: TGTGCCAGCAGCTTACGTGGGAGAGGAGATACGCAGTATTTT. This translates into CASSLRGRGDTQYF. Full variable domain (rest looked up from reference TRBV7-8 and TRBJ2-3): GAGVSQSPRYKVAKRGQDVALRCDPISGHVSLFWYQQALGQGPEFLTYFQNEAQLDKSGLPSDRFFAERPEGSVSTLKIQRTQQEDSAVYLCASSLRGRGDTQYFGPGTRLTVL.